This T cell receptor beta chain derives from a study of response to subunit inactivated influenza vaccine. Study results and caveats: Few additional T cells are recruited per seasonal influenza vaccination, authors suggested.

About this clonotype: Its specificity is unknown.

Each CDR3 protein gets one entry after TCRdb re-called the RT-PCR reads with MiXCR. The table includes some 800,000 distinct CDR3 sequences, around 20% detected once. The V gene's germline CDR1 is ENHRY and CDR2 SYGVKD. V lost 6 bases to trimming and J lost 1 base, with 13 bases between them. The CDR3 has 15 amino acids. Material: PBMCs from blood, obtained approximately 5 days after vaccination. The sequence was obtained from a man between 45 and 60 years old who received an inactivated influenza vaccine. The chain uses TRBV10-3 and TRBJ1-5; D unclear. Here the CDR3 DNA reads TGTGCCATCAGCTCAGGTATAATCAGCAATCAGCCCCAGCATTTT. Protein product: CAISSGIISNQPQHF.